This entry describes one T cell receptor (beta chain). The antigen is unknown. From germline, CDR1 is LNHDA and CDR2 SQIVND (reference sequence). This CDR3 has 15 residues. V was clipped by 2 bases and J by 2 bases, with 12 bases between them. The entry originates in a study of shared clonotypes between healthy human individuals. In the study overall: Each donor's CD8 memory used one plate, CD8 naive two, each CD4 subset three. Study-wide results and caveats: Naive subsets usually exceeded memory subsets in estimated richness. The donor pool, a small one, limited the genetic and exposure-history diversity represented. Against clonotypes common to all four donors, non-shared ones had lower generation probabilities.

Method: immunoSEQ multiplex PCR; TCRdb's copy keeps in-frame clones and lacks some. The sample carries 2,100,000 or so clones, 90% to 96% recorded once. The sample comprised naive CD4+ T cells sorted from blood. As to subset: CD45RA+ positively selected. The genes are TRBV19 and TRBJ1-2; a weak D match, TRBD1 (5 bases). The source is a man between 18 and 35 years old in good health. The chain's CDR3 is CASSISKGMNYGYTF. CDR3 bases: TGTGCCAGTAGTATAAGCAAGGGGATGAACTATGGCTACACCTTC. The full variable domain, completed using reference TRBV19 and TRBJ1-2, is DGGITQSPKYLFRKEGQNVTLSCEQNLNHDAMYWYRQDPGQGLRLIYYSQIVNDFQKGDIAEGYSVSREKKESFPLTVTSAQKNPTAFYLCASSISKGMNYGYTFGSGTRLTVV.